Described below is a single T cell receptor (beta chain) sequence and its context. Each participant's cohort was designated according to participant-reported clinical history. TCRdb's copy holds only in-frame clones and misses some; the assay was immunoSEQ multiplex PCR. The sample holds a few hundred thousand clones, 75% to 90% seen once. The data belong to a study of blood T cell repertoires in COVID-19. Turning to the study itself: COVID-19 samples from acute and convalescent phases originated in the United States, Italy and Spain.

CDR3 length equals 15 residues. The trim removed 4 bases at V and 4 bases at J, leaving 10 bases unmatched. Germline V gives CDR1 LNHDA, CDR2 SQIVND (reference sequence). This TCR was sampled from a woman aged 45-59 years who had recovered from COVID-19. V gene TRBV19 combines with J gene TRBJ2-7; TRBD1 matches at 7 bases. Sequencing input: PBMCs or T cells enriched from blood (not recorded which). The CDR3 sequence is CASSTKQGFVYEQYF. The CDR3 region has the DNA TGTGCCAGTAGTACAAAACAGGGGTTCGTATACGAGCAGTACTTC.